The clone carrying this TCR beta chain appeared a few times. Its specificity is unknown. Preparation of the TCRbeta library involved a method that used unique molecular identifiers. TCRdb reanalysed the PCR reads using MiXCR and keeps one entry per CDR3 protein. In the table there are 700,000 to 950,000 distinct CDR3 sequences, about 15% of which are singletons. CDR3 length: 10 residues. The germline V gene has CDR1 SQVTM and CDR2 ANQGSEA. V was cut by 5 bases and J by 6 bases, with 4 bases left in between. The record originates from a study of T-cell reconstitution after alpha-beta-depleted transplantation in children. Overall study findings and caveats: Surviving recipient T cells and thymic progenitors underlay high day-60 TCRbeta diversity in some patients. About two months after transplant, alpha-beta T cells reportedly came from several hundred expanded graft clones.

Source: PBMCs, mostly from graft donor cells, taken 360 days after TCRalphabeta/CD19-depleted stem cell transplant. This sequence joins TRBV29-1 and TRBJ2-2; D is ambiguous. The receptor's source is a male patient younger than 18 who had a stem cell transplant for acute lymphoblastic leukemia, so the T cells may come from the graft donor. CDR3 bases: TGCAGCGTTTGGGCCGGGGAGCTGTTTTTT. It encodes CSVWAGELFF.